This T cell receptor beta chain came from a study of T cell changes during pregnancy in multiple sclerosis. This CDR3 has 17 residues. V was cut by 2 bases and J by 0 bases, with 17 bases left in between. CDR1 is MGHDK and CDR2 is SYGVNS in the germline V gene. The table came from immunoSEQ multiplex PCR; TCRdb's copy has only in-frame clones and leaves some out. Of over 45,000 clones listed, approximately 91% are singletons. The chain combines TRBV25-1 with TRBJ2-7, with unresolved D. The material sequenced was CD8+ T cells from peripheral blood mononuclear cells, taken after pregnancy. The receptor's source is a female donor with multiple sclerosis, enrolled in a pregnancy study. CDR3 amino acids: CASSERVYGSYSYEQYF. The CDR3 DNA sequence: TGTGCCAGCAGTGAACGGGTCTACGGATCCTACTCCTACGAGCAGTACTTC.